A selection of T cell receptor beta chains follows, all from one sample in a study of molecular identifiers for immune sequencing clone quantification. One entry per CDR3 protein results from TCRdb running MiXCR on the PCR reads. The table has tens of thousands of distinct CDR3 sequences, around 34% seen once. Material: naive CD8+ T cells from blood, with Jurkat cell RNA spiked in. The receptors originated from a human donor in good health. Some libraries in this study had Jurkat cell RNA spiked in. The CDR3 runs from the conserved cysteine through the conserved F or W. The D gene is left open where the match is weak. Clone size is shown for a subset of rows, as once, few, many or a class of expanded clone.

v_call	j_call	clone_size	d_call	cdr3_aa	cdr3_nt
TRBV4-3	TRBJ2-7	many	TRBD2	CASSQVRDYPYEQYF	TGCGCCAGCAGCCAAGTCCGGGACTACCCCTACGAGCAGTACTTC
TRBV19	TRBJ2-7	few	-	CASTLDSSSYEQYF	TGTGCCAGTACCCTGGACTCGAGCTCCTACGAGCAGTACTTC
TRBV9	TRBJ2-3	many	TRBD2	CASSVRLAGSTDTQYF	TGTGCCAGCAGCGTCCGACTAGCGGGCAGCACAGATACGCAGTATTTT
TRBV12-3/TRBV12-4	TRBJ2-5	-	-	CASSIFQGGKETQYF	TGTGCCAGCAGTATTTTTCAGGGCGGGAAAGAGACCCAGTACTTC
TRBV7-8	TRBJ2-1	-	-	CASSLNAAEAFF	TGTGCCAGCAGCTTAAACGCGGCGGAGGCGTTCTTC
TRBV9	TRBJ2-1	few	TRBD1	CASRGQGSSYNEQFF	TGTGCCAGCAGGGGACAGGGGAGCTCCTACAATGAGCAGTTCTTC
TRBV13	TRBJ2-2	few	TRBD1	CASSSGQYTGELFF	TGTGCCAGCAGCTCGGGACAGTACACCGGGGAGCTGTTTTTT
TRBV11-2	TRBJ2-3	once	TRBD2	CASHLAGDTDTQYF	TGTGCCAGCCACCTAGCGGGAGACACAGATACGCAGTATTTT
TRBV10-3	TRBJ2-7	-	TRBD2	CAISSGRDEQSF	TGTGCCATCAGTAGCGGGAGGGACGAGCAGTCCTTC
TRBV28	TRBJ1-6	-	-	CASSYTGKSPLHF	TGTGCCAGCAGCTACACAGGGAAATCACCCCTCCACTTT